These 16 T cell receptor beta chains came from one sample sequenced in a study of blood T cell repertoires in COVID-19. Sequencing used immunoSEQ multiplex PCR; TCRdb keeps in-frame clones, though not all of them. The data contain more than 200,000 clones, 87% of them singletons. Sequencing was performed on PBMCs or T cells enriched from blood (not recorded which). Receptors were obtained from a woman in her twenties or thirties with acute COVID-19.

This clone was seen a few times. The chain couples TRBV2 to TRBJ1-4; 9 positions match TRBD1. V was clipped by 4 bases and J by 7 bases; unmatched bases: 4. The CDR3 extends over 14 amino acids. Germline V gene sequence: CDR1 SNHLY, CDR2 FYNNEI. This CDR3 is CASSAQTGGEKLFF. The CDR3 region has the DNA TGTGCCAGCAGTGCCCAGACAGGGGGTGAAAAACTGTTTTTT. Combining the CDR3 with reference TRBV2 and TRBJ1-4 gives the whole variable domain EPEVTQTPSHQVTQMGQEVILRCVPISNHLYFYWYRQILGQKVEFLVSFYNNEISEKSEIFDDQFSVERPDGSNFTLKIRSTKLEDSAMYFCASSAQTGGEKLFFGSGTQLSVL.

The CDR3 DNA follows: TGTGCCAGCACTAGACAGCTTGCAACTAATGAAAAACTGTTTTTT. Residues: CASTRQLATNEKLFF. The chain combines TRBV2 with TRBJ1-4, with TRBD1 as a possible D gene (5 bases). CDR1 SNHLY and CDR2 FYNNEI come from the germline V gene. The V gene lost 7 bases and the J gene lost 0 bases, with 12 bases spanning the gap. This CDR3 is built from 15 residues.

The chain recombines TRBV29-1 with TRBJ1-4; D is perhaps TRBD1 (6 bases). From germline, CDR1 is SQVTM and CDR2 ANQGSEA. V shed 4 bases and J shed 8 bases, with 20 bases lying between them. CDR3 size: 15 residues. CDR3 in amino acids: CSVGVEGHPREKLFF. As DNA, the CDR3 is TGCAGCGTTGGGGTAGAGGGACACCCTCGCGAAAAACTGTTTTTT.

The V gene is TRBV27, the J gene TRBJ2-4; 9 nucleotides match TRBD1. The CDR3 spans 15 residues. The V segment lost 8 bases and the J segment 2 bases; nucleotides outside the gene matches: 7. Germline CDR1 MNHEY, CDR2 SMNVEV (reference sequence). CDR3 in DNA: TGTGCCAGCTCCCCGGACAGGGGAACCAAAAACATTCAGTACTTC. Translated: CASSPDRGTKNIQYF.

The chain joins TRBV2 to TRBJ1-2, with 7 nucleotides matching TRBD1. The J segment lost 4 bases and the V segment lost 8 bases, leaving 10 bases of the junction unmatched. The CDR3 loop spans 14 amino acids. Germline V CDR1 and CDR2: SNHLY, FYNNEI. CDR3 region: CASGVQGQGYGYTF. CDR3 nucleotides: TGTGCCAGCGGGGTACAGGGGCAGGGCTATGGCTACACCTTC.

The chain links TRBV2 to TRBJ2-7, with D possibly being TRBD2 (5 bases). This CDR3 is 13 amino acids long. V lost 0 bases to trimming and J lost 7 bases, with 10 bases between them. The germline V gene has CDR1 SNHLY and CDR2 FYNNEI. CDR3 DNA sequence: TGTGCCAGCAGTGAAGCGCGCCCGGGAGAGCAGTACTTC. Protein product: CASSEARPGEQYF.

The genes are TRBV5-3 and TRBJ2-7; 7 bases align to TRBD1. TRBV5-3 belongs to the ORF category, with a function that is uncertain. V lost 8 bases and J lost 0; bases outside the gene matches: 8. The CDR3 contains 14 residues. This chain's CDR3 is CARVNRDSSYEQYF. CDR3 bases: TGTGCCAGGGTGAACCGGGACAGCTCCTACGAGCAGTACTTC.

V is TRBV7-2 and J is TRBJ2-1; a weak D match, TRBD1 (5 bases). This CDR3 has 15 amino acids. From germline, CDR1 is SGHTA and CDR2 FQGNSA. With 5 bases removed from V and 0 bases from J, the gap between germline ends came to 11 bases. CDR3: CASSIRVSSYNEQFF. Written as DNA, the CDR3 is TGTGCCAGCAGCATCAGGGTCAGCTCCTACAATGAGCAGTTCTTC.

V and J are TRBV2 and TRBJ1-6; D ambiguous. The CDR3 sequence is 14 residues long. Trimming shortened V by 8 bases and J by 0 bases, and 8 bases separated the two germline ends. Germline V gives CDR1 SNHLY, CDR2 FYNNEI. This chain's CDR3 is CASCGSSYNSPLHF. As DNA, the CDR3 is TGTGCCAGCTGTGGGAGCTCCTATAATTCACCCCTCCACTTT.

The chain links TRBV18 to TRBJ1-1; 9 nucleotides align to TRBD1. Germline assignment: CDR1 KGHSH and CDR2 LQKENI. After removal of 8 bases from V and 1 base from J, the junction contained 2 bases not matched to a gene. The CDR3 spans 13 residues. The CDR3 region is CASRDRANTEAFF. DNA for the CDR3: TGTGCCAGCCGGGACAGGGCGAACACTGAAGCTTTCTTT. The whole variable domain, remainder taken from reference TRBV18 and TRBJ1-1, is NAGVMQNPRHLVRRRGQEARLRCSPMKGHSHVYWYRQLPEEGLKFMVYLQKENIIDESGMPKERFSAEFPKEGPSILRIQQVVRGDSAAYFCASRDRANTEAFFGQGTRLTVV.

This rearrangement joins TRBV6-4 to TRBJ2-3; perhaps TRBD1 as D (5 bases). Trimming took off 5 bases at V and 4 bases at J, with 10 bases between the two ends. The CDR3 covers 13 residues. CDR1 is MRHNA and CDR2 is SNTAGT in the germline V gene. CDR3 region: CASSSQGADTQYF. The CDR3 DNA reads TGTGCCAGCAGTTCCCAGGGCGCAGATACGCAGTATTTT.

This chain connects TRBV3-1 (or the pseudogene TRBV3-2) to TRBJ1-3, with TRBD1 as a possible D gene (6 bases). The V gene's germline CDR1 is LGHDT and CDR2 YNNKEL (reference sequence). V was cut by 3 bases and J by 4 bases, with 10 bases left in between. This CDR3 is 14 amino acids long. The CDR3 DNA sequence: TGTGCCAGCAGCCAGGGGGCCGACGGAAACACCATATATTTT. It translates to CASSQGADGNTIYF.

This clone was found once. The V and J genes are TRBV9 and TRBJ1-6; a possible D gene is TRBD1 (5 bases). The germline V gene encodes CDR1 SGDLS and CDR2 YYNGEE. Deletions cut 1 base from V and 9 bases from J, with 8 bases between. CDR3 size: 13 residues. The CDR3 DNA is TGTGCCAGCAGCGTAAATCAGGGTTCACCCCTCCACTTT. Translation gives CASSVNQGSPLHF.

The chain has TRBV29-1 and TRBJ1-4; 7 bases agree with TRBD1. This CDR3 region has 14 residues. V dropped 6 bases and J dropped 7; count of bases not matched to a gene: 11. In germline, CDR1 is SQVTM, CDR2 ANQGSEA. The CDR3 protein is CSVLRRDSGEKLFF. In DNA form, the CDR3 reads TGCAGCGTACTACGCCGGGACAGTGGTGAAAAACTGTTTTTT. The full variable domain, with the rest looked up from reference TRBV29-1 and TRBJ1-4, is SAVISQKPSRDICQRGTSLTIQCQVDSQVTMMFWYRQQPGQSLTLIATANQGSEATYESGFVIDKFPISRPNLTFSTLTVSNMSPEDSSIYLCSVLRRDSGEKLFFGSGTQLSVL.

This clone has a handful of counts. The chain has TRBV3-1 (or the pseudogene TRBV3-2) and TRBJ1-1; D may be TRBD1 (5 bases). This CDR3 is built from 14 residues. The V gene lost 4 bases and the J gene lost 4 bases, with 13 bases spanning the gap. In germline, CDR1 is LGHDT, CDR2 YNNKEL (reference sequence). This CDR3 reads CASSPRGRGTEAFF. The DNA for the CDR3 is TGTGCCAGCAGCCCCCGGGGGAGGGGCACTGAAGCTTTCTTT.

The rearrangement joins TRBV7-9 to TRBJ1-1; 10 bases agree with TRBD1. V was clipped by 5 bases and J by 5 bases; unmatched bases: 5. From germline, CDR1 is SEHNR and CDR2 FQNEAQ (reference sequence). CDR3 size: 14 residues. In DNA form, the CDR3 reads TGTGCCAGCAGCGCCGGGACAGGGGTGACTGAAGCTTTCTTT. It specifies CASSAGTGVTEAFF.